This T cell receptor beta chain derives from a study of T cell repertoires in cytomegalovirus infection. TCRdb itself ran the reads through MiXCR, one entry per CDR3 protein. This sample has approximately 590,000 distinct CDR3 sequences, with approximately 40% found just once. In this sample, this clonotype turned up many times. The antigen remains unidentified. From germline, CDR1 is SGHTA and CDR2 FQGNSA. Trimming cost V 0 bases and J 10 bases, with 4 bases left between them. The CDR3 sequence is 11 residues long. The sequencing used cultured PBMCs, collected from culture after CMV antigen stimulation. J is TRBJ2-1 and V is TRBV7-2; D remains unclear. The source of this sequence is a human donor in good health (CMV status not recorded). Some clones in this sample may be carry-over from other donors' samples. The CDR3: CASSLAGEQFF. CDR3 nucleotide sequence: TGTGCCAGCAGCTTAGCGGGGGAGCAGTTCTTC.